The clone carrying this TCR beta chain was seen a few times. Its matching antigen is unknown. This sample stems from a study of T-cell reconstitution after alpha-beta-depleted transplantation in children. Findings and caveats of the study: Most T-cell counts and diversity one year after the transplant came from T cells that were newly produced. TCRbeta diversity was high at day 60 in some patients (a result of surviving recipient T cells and thymic progenitors). The origin of alpha-beta T cells about two months after transplant was reportedly several hundred expanded graft clones.

Unique molecular identifiers tagged the TCRbeta library. TCRdb called the PCR reads again in MiXCR, with one record for every CDR3 protein. The data contain 500,000 to 750,000 distinct CDR3 sequences, over 20% of them singletons. V lost 0 bases and J 3 bases, leaving 13 bases between the germline ends. The CDR3 runs 15 residues. Germline CDR1 DFQATT, CDR2 SNEGSKA (reference sequence). The genes are TRBV20-1 and TRBJ2-3; D not certain. The specimen comprised PBMCs, sampled before TCRalphabeta/CD19-depleted stem cell transplant. The clonotype was recovered from a boy younger than two with Wiskott-Aldrich syndrome, due to receive a stem cell transplant. The DNA for the CDR3 is TGCAGTGCTAGAGATCCCCAAGGGCGGACAGATACGCAGTATTTT. Translated, it gives CSARDPQGRTDTQYF.